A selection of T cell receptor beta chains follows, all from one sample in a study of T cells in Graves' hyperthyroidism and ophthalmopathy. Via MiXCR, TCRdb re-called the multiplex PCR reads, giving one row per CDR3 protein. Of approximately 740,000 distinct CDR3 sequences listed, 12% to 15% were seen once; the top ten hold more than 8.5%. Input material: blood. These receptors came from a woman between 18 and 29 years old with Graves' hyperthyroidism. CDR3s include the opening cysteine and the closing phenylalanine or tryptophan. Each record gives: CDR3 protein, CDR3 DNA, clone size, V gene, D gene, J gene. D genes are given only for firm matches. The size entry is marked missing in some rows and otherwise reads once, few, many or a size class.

CSARRAGSGANVLTF | TGCAGTGCTAGGCGGGCGGGCTCTGGGGCCAACGTCCTGACTTTC | many | TRBV20-1 | - | TRBJ2-6
CASSPTAGVMRNEQFF | TGTGCCAGCAGTCCCACGGCGGGAGTGATGAGGAATGAGCAGTTCTTC | many | TRBV12-3/TRBV12-4 | TRBD2 | TRBJ2-1
CASSFRRGGDNEQFF | TGTGCCAGCAGCTTCAGGCGGGGTGGAGACAATGAGCAGTTCTTC | - | TRBV7-9 | - | TRBJ2-1
CASSQGDGDQLGETQYF | TGTGCCAGCAGCCAAGGAGACGGGGACCAACTCGGGGAGACCCAGTACTTC | - | TRBV4-1 | - | TRBJ2-5
CASSSPRRMRGYPNEQFF | TGTGCCAGCAGTTCCCCGAGGAGGATGCGGGGCTACCCGAATGAGCAGTTCTTC | - | TRBV27 | - | TRBJ2-1
CASSPRGQDRAVVSYEQYF | TGTGCCAGCAGTCCGCGGGGACAGGATCGAGCGGTGGTTTCCTACGAGCAGTACTTC | - | TRBV3-1 | TRBD1 | TRBJ2-7
CASSEGLAGQETQYF | TGTGCCAGCAGTGAAGGACTAGCGGGACAAGAGACCCAGTACTTC | - | TRBV2 | TRBD2 | TRBJ2-5
CASSTTNHENYEQYF | TGTGCCAGCAGTACTACTAACCATGAAAACTACGAGCAGTACTTC | few | TRBV6-2/TRBV6-3 | - | TRBJ2-7
CASSPDRVKPQHF | TGTGCCAGCTCACCGGACAGGGTAAAGCCCCAGCATTTT | many | TRBV18 | TRBD1 | TRBJ1-5
CASSMTGYYGYTF | TGTGCCAGCTCTATGACAGGGTACTATGGCTACACCTTC | - | TRBV6-1 | TRBD1 | TRBJ1-2
CASSRGLRSTNEQFF | TGTGCCAGCAGCCGGGGACTAAGGTCGACAAATGAGCAGTTCTTC | many | TRBV5-6 | TRBD2 | TRBJ2-1
CSVDGGRYYNEQFF | TGCAGCGTCGATGGCGGGAGATACTACAATGAGCAGTTCTTC | many | TRBV29-1 | TRBD2 | TRBJ2-1
CASRDFTSGFTDTQYF | TGTGCCAGCAGGGACTTCACTAGCGGATTCACAGATACGCAGTATTTT | - | TRBV25-1 | TRBD2 | TRBJ2-3
CASSPGQGRTYEQYF | TGTGCCAGCTCACCCGGCCAGGGTCGTACCTACGAGCAGTACTTC | few | TRBV18 | - | TRBJ2-7
CASSSSGLAGTYNEQFF | TGTGCCAGCAGCTCCTCCGGACTAGCGGGAACCTACAATGAGCAGTTCTTC | many | TRBV7-2 | TRBD2 | TRBJ2-1
CASSVDGGGQYF | TGTGCCAGCAGCGTAGATGGTGGCGGGCAGTACTTC | - | TRBV9 | - | TRBJ2-7
CASSPMIAGENEQFF | TGTGCCAGCAGCCCGATGATAGCGGGAGAGAATGAGCAGTTCTTC | many | TRBV11-2 | TRBD2 | TRBJ2-1
CASSTGTSNHNEQFF | TGTGCCAGCAGTACCGGGACTAGTAACCACAATGAGCAGTTCTTC | few | TRBV7-9 | TRBD2 | TRBJ2-1
CASSGLLAGDGGELFF | TGTGCCAGCTCAGGATTACTAGCGGGAGACGGCGGGGAGCTGTTTTTT | - | TRBV18 | TRBD2 | TRBJ2-2
CASSFREPNQPQHF | TGTGCCAGCAGCTTCAGGGAACCCAATCAGCCCCAGCATTTT | many | TRBV11-3 | - | TRBJ1-5
CASARQGPYNEQFF | TGTGCCAGCGCACGACAGGGCCCTTACAATGAGCAGTTCTTC | - | TRBV27 | TRBD1 | TRBJ2-1
CASSFTRASPGNTIYF | TGTGCCAGCAGTTTTACCCGCGCATCCCCTGGAAACACCATATATTTT | few | TRBV12-3/TRBV12-4 | - | TRBJ1-3
CASSPSPLVADTQYF | TGTGCCAGCAGCCCGTCACCCCTAGTAGCAGATACGCAGTATTTT | - | TRBV7-8 | - | TRBJ2-3
CASSIKANQNANQPQHF | TGTGCCAGCAGCATAAAGGCCAACCAGAACGCCAATCAGCCCCAGCATTTT | - | TRBV7-8 | - | TRBJ1-5
CSARDLAGLNEQFF | TGCAGTGCTAGAGATCTGGCAGGGCTTAATGAGCAGTTCTTC | many | TRBV20-1 | - | TRBJ2-1
CASTISVNTEAFF | TGTGCCAGCACCATCTCGGTGAACACTGAAGCTTTCTTT | few | TRBV14 | - | TRBJ1-1
CASSLGRGHIRGTEAFF | TGTGCCAGCAGCTTAGGCAGGGGGCATATCCGAGGCACTGAAGCTTTCTTT | few | TRBV7-8 | TRBD1 | TRBJ1-1
CASSFLMGTYNEQFF | TGTGCCAGCAGCTTTTTGATGGGAACCTACAATGAGCAGTTCTTC | few | TRBV11-1 | - | TRBJ2-1
CSVGLGVTDTQYF | TGCAGCGTCGGACTAGGAGTAACAGATACGCAGTATTTT | many | TRBV29-1 | TRBD2 | TRBJ2-3
CASSFRGGYKQFF | TGTGCCAGCAGCTTTAGAGGGGGCTATAAGCAGTTCTTC | many | TRBV13 | TRBD1 | TRBJ2-1
CASSLVGGVSGTEAFF | TGTGCCAGCAGCTTAGTTGGGGGGGTGTCAGGCACTGAAGCTTTCTTT | - | TRBV11-2 | - | TRBJ1-1
CASSPKGGLKTQYF | TGTGCCAGCAGCCCCAAGGGAGGACTAAAGACCCAGTACTTC | few | TRBV3-1 | - | TRBJ2-5
CASSPTSTNEKLFF | TGTGCCAGCTCACCTACGTCAACTAATGAAAAACTGTTTTTT | many | TRBV18 | - | TRBJ1-4
CASSYLRGSNEQYF | TGTGCCAGCAGCTACTTAAGGGGCTCGAACGAGCAGTACTTC | many | TRBV28 | - | TRBJ2-7
CASSPGGVLAKNIQYF | TGTGCCAGCAGCCCGGGGGGAGTTCTAGCCAAAAACATTCAGTACTTC | many | TRBV9 | TRBD2 | TRBJ2-4
CATSRDRRDTQYF | TGTGCCACCAGCAGAGATCGACGAGATACGCAGTATTTT | few | TRBV15 | - | TRBJ2-3
CAPRRLAGAYNEQFF | TGTGCCCCCCGTAGGCTAGCGGGAGCGTACAATGAGCAGTTCTTC | few | TRBV7-9 | TRBD2 | TRBJ2-1
CASSARGGRDEQYF | TGTGCCAGCTCAGCCCGGGGCGGTCGGGACGAGCAGTACTTC | - | TRBV18 | - | TRBJ2-7
CASTAGRGHEQYF | TGTGCCAGTACGGCGGGCAGGGGACACGAGCAGTACTTC | - | TRBV19 | - | TRBJ2-7
CASSVRAQGLAVNNEQFF | TGTGCCAGCAGCGTACGGGCTCAGGGACTAGCGGTGAACAATGAGCAGTTCTTC | many | TRBV7-2 | TRBD2 | TRBJ2-1
CASSGSDFGSPYEQYF | TGTGCCAGCAGTGGCTCTGACTTTGGGAGCCCCTACGAGCAGTACTTC | few | TRBV25-1 | - | TRBJ2-7
CASSGELSNQPQHF | TGTGCCAGCAGCGGGGAGTTGAGCAATCAGCCCCAGCATTTT | many | TRBV6-1 | - | TRBJ1-5
CSVVIGTSGSEQYF | TGCAGCGTGGTAATCGGGACTAGCGGATCCGAGCAGTACTTC | - | TRBV29-1 | TRBD2 | TRBJ2-7
CSARKGSDTQYF | TGCAGTGCTAGGAAAGGGTCAGATACGCAGTATTTT | - | TRBV20-1 | - | TRBJ2-3
CASSWSGLGYTF | TGTGCCAGCAGTTGGTCGGGGCTCGGCTACACCTTC | - | TRBV13 | - | TRBJ1-2
CASRRDSRIYEQYF | TGTGCCAGCAGGAGGGACTCCCGAATCTACGAGCAGTACTTC | - | TRBV4-2 | - | TRBJ2-7
CASSLWVYEQYF | TGTGCCAGCAGCTTATGGGTCTACGAGCAGTACTTC | many | TRBV7-8 | - | TRBJ2-7
CASSLDQVTGTLFF | TGTGCCAGCAGCTTAGATCAAGTGACGGGAACTCTGTTCTTC | many | TRBV11-2 | - | TRBJ2-1
CASRGRITDTQYF | TGTGCCAGCAGGGGCAGGATCACAGATACGCAGTATTTT | - | TRBV2 | - | TRBJ2-3
CASSYTARRGMRPGELFF | TGTGCCAGCAGTTACACTGCAAGGAGGGGGATGCGTCCCGGGGAGCTGTTTTTT | many | TRBV6-5 | - | TRBJ2-2